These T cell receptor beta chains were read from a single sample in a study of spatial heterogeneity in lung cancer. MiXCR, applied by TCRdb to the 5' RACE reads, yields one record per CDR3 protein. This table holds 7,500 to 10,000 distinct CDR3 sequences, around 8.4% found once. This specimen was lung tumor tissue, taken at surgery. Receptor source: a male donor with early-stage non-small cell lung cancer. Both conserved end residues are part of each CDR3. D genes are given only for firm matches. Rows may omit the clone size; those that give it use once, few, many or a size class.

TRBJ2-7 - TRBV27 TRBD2 CASSPSGRGAYEQYF TGTGCCAGCAGTCCCAGCGGGAGGGGTGCCTACGAGCAGTACTTC
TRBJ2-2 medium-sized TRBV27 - CASTEQGLANTGELFF TGTGCCAGCACCGAACAGGGACTTGCGAACACCGGGGAGCTGTTTTTT
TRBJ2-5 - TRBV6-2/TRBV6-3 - CASSYLARETQYF TGTGCCAGCAGTTACCTAGCCCGAGAGACCCAGTACTTC
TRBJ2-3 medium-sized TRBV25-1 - CASGRTDTQYF TGTGCCAGCGGTAGGACAGATACGCAGTATTTT
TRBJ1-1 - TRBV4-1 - CASSHLLGAEHTEAFF TGCGCCAGCAGCCATCTCCTGGGGGCAGAACACACTGAAGCTTTCTTT
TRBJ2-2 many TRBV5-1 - CASSLDQATTGELFF TGCGCCAGCAGCTTGGATCAGGCCACCACCGGGGAGCTGTTTTTT
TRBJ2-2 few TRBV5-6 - CASSKSVELFF TGTGCCAGCAGCAAATCCGTGGAGCTGTTTTTT
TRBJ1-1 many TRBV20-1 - CSARADSMNTEAFF TGCAGTGCTAGGGCGGACAGCATGAACACTGAAGCTTTCTTT
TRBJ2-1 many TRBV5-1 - CASSLALFERNNEQFF TGCGCCAGCAGCTTGGCCCTCTTTGAGAGGAACAATGAGCAGTTCTTC
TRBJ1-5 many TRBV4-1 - CASSQEGAANQPQHF TGCGCCAGCAGCCAAGAAGGGGCAGCTAATCAGCCCCAGCATTTT
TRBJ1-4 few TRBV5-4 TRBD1 CASSLATGNSEKLFF TGTGCCAGCAGCTTGGCGACAGGGAATAGTGAAAAACTGTTTTTT
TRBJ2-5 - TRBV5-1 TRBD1 CASSLEGARETQYF TGCGCCAGCAGCTTGGAGGGGGCGCGAGAGACCCAGTACTTC
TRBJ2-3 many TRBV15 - CATRGQSTDTQYF TGTGCCACGAGGGGACAAAGCACAGATACGCAGTATTTT
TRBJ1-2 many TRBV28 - CASSLRYYGYTF TGTGCCAGCAGTTTACGTTACTATGGCTACACCTTC
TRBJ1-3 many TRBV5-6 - CASSSGNTIYF TGTGCCAGCAGCTCGGGAAACACCATATATTTT
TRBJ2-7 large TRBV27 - CASSFSGPSPTEQYF TGTGCCAGCAGTTTTTCCGGACCCTCCCCGACCGAGCAGTACTTC
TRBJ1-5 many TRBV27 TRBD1 CASIRDRARGQPQHF TGTGCCAGCATCCGCGACAGGGCACGGGGTCAGCCCCAGCATTTT
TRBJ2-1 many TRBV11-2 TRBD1 CASSLAGGNEQFF TGTGCCAGCAGCTTGGCAGGGGGAAATGAGCAGTTCTTC
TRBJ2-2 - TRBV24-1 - CATMGGSNTGELFF TGTGCCACCATGGGGGGTTCGAACACCGGGGAGCTGTTTTTT
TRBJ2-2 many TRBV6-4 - CASSDSRGTGELFF TGTGCCAGCAGTGACTCGAGGGGCACCGGGGAGCTGTTTTTT
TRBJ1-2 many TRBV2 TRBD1 CASIFDRGYGYTF TGTGCCAGCATTTTCGACAGGGGGTATGGCTACACCTTC
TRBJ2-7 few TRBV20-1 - CSAIPGFGEQYF TGCAGTGCAATACCAGGGTTTGGCGAGCAGTACTTC
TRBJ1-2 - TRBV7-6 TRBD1 CASSDSVLTGEYGYTF TGTGCCAGCAGCGATTCCGTCCTTACAGGGGAATATGGCTACACCTTC
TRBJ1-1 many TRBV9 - CASSEGGSFTEAFF TGTGCCAGCAGCGAAGGGGGGTCCTTCACTGAAGCTTTCTTT
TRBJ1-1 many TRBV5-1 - CASSADRGESREAFF TGCGCCAGCAGCGCCGACAGAGGGGAGTCTCGTGAAGCTTTCTTT
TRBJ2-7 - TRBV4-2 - CASSQDIWRWQYF TGTGCCAGCAGCCAAGATATTTGGAGATGGCAGTACTTC
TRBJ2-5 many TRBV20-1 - CSAREGGQETQYF TGCAGTGCTAGAGAGGGCGGCCAAGAGACCCAGTACTTC
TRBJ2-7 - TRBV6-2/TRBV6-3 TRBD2 CASSYRLAGDHEQYF TGTGCCAGCAGTTACCGGCTAGCGGGAGACCACGAGCAGTACTTC
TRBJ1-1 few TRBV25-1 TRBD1 CASSGTGENTEAFF TGTGCCAGCAGTGGTACAGGGGAGAACACTGAAGCTTTCTTT
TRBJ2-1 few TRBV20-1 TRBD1 CSASLGQVNNEQFF TGCAGTGCTAGCCTGGGACAGGTAAACAATGAGCAGTTCTTC
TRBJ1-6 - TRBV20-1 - CSARDGGALGRSPLHF TGCAGTGCTAGAGATGGAGGGGCCCTAGGGAGGTCACCCCTCCACTTT
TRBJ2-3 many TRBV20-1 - CSARDLGLTSTDTQYF TGCAGTGCTAGAGATCTGGGGCTAACTAGCACAGATACGCAGTATTTT